The rows below give T cell receptor beta chains drawn from one sample of a study of blood T cell repertoires in COVID-19. TCRdb's table, derived via immunoSEQ multiplex PCR, lists solely in-frame clones and lacks some. This sample carries about 200,000 clones, 70% to 90% of them seen once, and the ten largest clones take almost 5%. Sequencing was performed on peripheral blood. Receptor source: a woman of 80 years or more with acute or convalescent COVID-19. The CDR3 runs from the conserved cysteine through the conserved F or W. Each record gives: J gene, V gene, D gene, clone size, CDR3 DNA, CDR3 protein. D genes are given only for firm matches. Size tells how often a clone was seen (once, few, many) or the class of an expanded clone, and some rows leave it out.

TRBJ2-3,TRBV4-2,-,few,TGTGCCAGCAGCCAAGATAAAAGTTTCGGGATCATAGATACGCAGTATTTT,CASSQDKSFGIIDTQYF
TRBJ2-6,TRBV2,-,-,TGTGCCAGCAGAGCTAGCACTGGGGCCAACGTCCTGACTTTC,CASRASTGANVLTF
TRBJ1-1,TRBV27,-,-,TGTGCCAGCAGTCCCCACTCCACAGGGCGGACTGAAGCTTTCTTT,CASSPHSTGRTEAFF
TRBJ2-7,TRBV27,-,-,TGTGCCAGCAGACAGGGTACCCACTCCTACGAGCAGTACTTC,CASRQGTHSYEQYF
TRBJ2-1,TRBV25-1,-,-,TGTGCCAGCAGTAAAATCACAGGGAGGGCCTACAATGAGCAGTTCTTC,CASSKITGRAYNEQFF
TRBJ2-1,TRBV4-3,-,-,TGCGCCAGCAGCCTTAGACTAGGCTCCTACAATGAGCAGTTCTTC,CASSLRLGSYNEQFF
TRBJ1-5,TRBV3-1/TRBV3-2,-,-,TGTGCCAGCAGCCAAGATCGGTATCAGCCCCAGCATTTT,CASSQDRYQPQHF
TRBJ2-7,TRBV7-2,-,-,TGTGCCAGCAGCTTAGTTGCGGCAAACCACGAGCAGTACTTC,CASSLVAANHEQYF
TRBJ2-2,TRBV5-1,-,-,TGCGCCAGCAGCTTGGCCTTCCCGGAGACCGGGGAGCTGTTTTTT,CASSLAFPETGELFF
TRBJ1-1,TRBV24-1,-,-,TGTGCCACCAGTGATTTCTCCCAGACTGAAGCTTTCTTT,CATSDFSQTEAFF
TRBJ1-1,TRBV7-3,-,few,TGTGCCAGCAGCCCCGGGACACACACTGAAGCTTTCTTT,CASSPGTHTEAFF
TRBJ1-5,TRBV4-2,-,once,TGTGCCAGCAGCCAAGATCCGGCGGGAAACTTCGCCCAGCCCCAGCATTTT,CASSQDPAGNFAQPQHF
TRBJ1-5,TRBV6-6,-,many,TGTGCCAGCACTTTGCAGGGTGGGAGCAATCAGCCCCAGCATTTT,CASTLQGGSNQPQHF
TRBJ2-7,TRBV30,-,medium-sized,TGTGCCTGGAGTGTATTTTCCGAATCAGGACATACTACCTACGAGCAGTACTTC,CAWSVFSESGHTTYEQYF
TRBJ1-4,TRBV6-5,-,-,TGTGCCAGCAAACTTGAGGAAAAACTGTTTTTT,CASKLEEKLFF
TRBJ1-4,TRBV6-1,TRBD1,few,TGTGCCAGCAGTCCGGGACAGGGGTCTGGCGAAAAACTGTTTTTT,CASSPGQGSGEKLFF
TRBJ1-2,TRBV19,-,-,TGTGCCACCCGTTTTAACAGGGCCTATGGCTACACCTTC,CATRFNRAYGYTF
TRBJ1-4,TRBV7-2,-,-,TGTGCCAGCAGCTTTCGGGCAACTAATGAAAAACTGTTTTTT,CASSFRATNEKLFF
TRBJ2-5,TRBV5-4,-,few,TGTGCCAGCAACCCGAACAGGGGAGGTTCGACCCAGTACTTC,CASNPNRGGSTQYF
TRBJ2-1,TRBV7-2,TRBD2,-,TGTGCCAGCAGCTTAGAAAGCGGGAGAGGCAATGAGCAGTTCTTC,CASSLESGRGNEQFF
TRBJ1-5,TRBV2,-,once,TGTGCCAGCAGGTATCAGCAGGGTCCCGCGCCCCAGCATTTT,CASRYQQGPAPQHF
TRBJ2-5,TRBV5-1,-,-,TGCGCCAGCAGCCCCATGAGGCGAGAGACCCAGTACTTC,CASSPMRRETQYF
TRBJ1-4,TRBV27,-,once,TGTGCCAGCAGTGGGAGGGGAACGGGTGAAAAACTGTTTTTT,CASSGRGTGEKLFF
TRBJ1-6,TRBV24-1,TRBD1,-,TGTGCCACCAGTTCGGACAGGGAGGTGTTTTGTTCACCCCTCCACTTT,CATSSDREVFCSPLHF
TRBJ2-2,TRBV7-9,-,-,TGTGCCAGCACCCCATGGCTCTCCCCGCCGGGGGAGCTGTTTTTT,CASTPWLSPPGELFF
TRBJ1-2,TRBV5-1,-,-,TGCGCCAGCAGCTTGGGAGAGGGAACTAGCTACACCTTC,CASSLGEGTSYTF
TRBJ1-5,TRBV5-8,-,few,TGTGCCAGCAGCTTTGGAGAACAGCCCCAGCATTTT,CASSFGEQPQHF
TRBJ2-7,TRBV15,TRBD2,-,TGTGCCACCAGCCTTTCTAGCGGGAGCTCCTACGAGCAGTACTTC,CATSLSSGSSYEQYF
TRBJ2-6,TRBV6-4,TRBD2,-,TGTGCCTCGACTTGCATGGCCGGGAGGCCCCCTGCTGGGGCCAACGTCCTGACTTTC,CASTCMAGRPPAGANVLTF
TRBJ2-7,TRBV6-5,TRBD1,-,TGTGCCAGCAGTTACCCAGACAGGGGAGGCGAGCAGTACTTC,CASSYPDRGGEQYF
TRBJ2-5,TRBV7-3,-,-,TGTGCCAGCAGCTTAATGGGAGGCCCGTACCAAGAGACCCAGTACTTC,CASSLMGGPYQETQYF
TRBJ1-2,TRBV6-5,TRBD1,many,TGTGCCAGCAGTCAACAACGGGACAGTAACTATGGCTACACCTTC,CASSQQRDSNYGYTF
TRBJ1-2,TRBV5-1,TRBD1,-,TGCGCCAGCAGCTTGGTGACAGGGGGCACGCACTATGGCTACACCTTC,CASSLVTGGTHYGYTF
TRBJ2-2,TRBV6-5,TRBD1,-,TGTGCCAGCAGGGACAGGGGAACCGGGGAGCTGTTTTTT,CASRDRGTGELFF
TRBJ2-1,TRBV4-1,-,-,TGCGCCAGCAGCCCATTTGCGGGTACTGATGAGCAGTTCTTC,CASSPFAGTDEQFF
TRBJ1-1,TRBV7-2,TRBD1,-,TGTGCCAGCAGCTTAGCAGGGACAGGGACTAACACTGAAGCTTTCTTT,CASSLAGTGTNTEAFF
TRBJ2-1,TRBV6-5,TRBD1,-,TGTGCCAGCAGTTACTCGAGGGGGCCTCACTACAATGAGCAGTTCTTC,CASSYSRGPHYNEQFF
TRBJ2-3,TRBV6-2/TRBV6-3,TRBD1,-,TGTGCCAGCAGCCAATACGGGCGGCCGGGACAGGGTGAGGATACGCAGTATTTT,CASSQYGRPGQGEDTQYF
TRBJ2-1,TRBV4-3,TRBD2,-,TGCGCCAGCAGTCGAACTAGCGGCTTGGTGGCGCAGTTCTTC,CASSRTSGLVAQFF
TRBJ1-5,TRBV18,TRBD1,-,TGTGCCAGCTCACGACAACAGGGGAATCAGCCCCAGCATTTT,CASSRQQGNQPQHF
TRBJ2-1,TRBV5-1,-,-,TGCGCCAGCAGCCTCGGACAATTCTACAATGAGCAGTTCTTC,CASSLGQFYNEQFF